The clone carrying this T cell receptor (beta chain) was seen at least ten times. Preparation of the TCRbeta library was carried out with unique molecular identifiers. MiXCR, run by TCRdb on the PCR reads, gives a single entry per CDR3 protein. The repertoire consists of around 410,000 distinct CDR3 sequences, with 9.5% to 13% occurring once and the leading ten covering approximately 5%. These data are taken from a study of T-cell reconstitution after alpha-beta-depleted transplantation in children. Germline CDR1 is SQVTM and CDR2 is ANQGSEA. The ends lost 5 bases at V and 4 bases at J; junction bases unmatched: 7. This CDR3 contains 13 residues.

The receptor's source is a human donor who donated a stem cell graft to a child with acute myeloid leukemia. This material consisted of PBMCs from the stem cell graft donor, taken from the stem cell graft. J is TRBJ2-5 and V is TRBV29-1; TRBD1 matches at 7 bases. In DNA form, the CDR3 reads TGCAGCGTTCAACAGGGGATGGGAGAGACCCAGTACTTC. Amino acids: CSVQQGMGETQYF.